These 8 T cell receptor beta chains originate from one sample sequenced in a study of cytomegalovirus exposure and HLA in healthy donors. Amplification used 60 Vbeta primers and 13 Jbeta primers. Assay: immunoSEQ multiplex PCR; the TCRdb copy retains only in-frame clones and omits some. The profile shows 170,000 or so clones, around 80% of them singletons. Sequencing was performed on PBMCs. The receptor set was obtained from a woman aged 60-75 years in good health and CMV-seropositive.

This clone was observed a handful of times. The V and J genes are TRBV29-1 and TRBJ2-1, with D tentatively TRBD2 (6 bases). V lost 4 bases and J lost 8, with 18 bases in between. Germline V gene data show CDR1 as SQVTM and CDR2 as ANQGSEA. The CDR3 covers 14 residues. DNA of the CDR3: TGCAGCGTTGGACGACTAGTAGGTAGTCATGAGCAGTTCTTC. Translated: CSVGRLVGSHEQFF.

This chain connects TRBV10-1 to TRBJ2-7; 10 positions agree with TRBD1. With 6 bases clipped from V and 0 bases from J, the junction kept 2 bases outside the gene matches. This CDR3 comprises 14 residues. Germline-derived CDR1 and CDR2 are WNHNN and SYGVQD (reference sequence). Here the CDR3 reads CASSGTGASYEQYF. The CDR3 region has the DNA TGCGCCAGCAGCGGGACAGGGGCCTCCTACGAGCAGTACTTC.

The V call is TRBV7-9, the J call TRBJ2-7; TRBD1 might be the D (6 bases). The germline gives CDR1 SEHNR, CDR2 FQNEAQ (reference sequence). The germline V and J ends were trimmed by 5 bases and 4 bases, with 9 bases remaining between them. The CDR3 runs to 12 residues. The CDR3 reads CASSQQGYEQYF. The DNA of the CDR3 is TGTGCCAGCAGCCAACAGGGTTACGAGCAGTACTTC.

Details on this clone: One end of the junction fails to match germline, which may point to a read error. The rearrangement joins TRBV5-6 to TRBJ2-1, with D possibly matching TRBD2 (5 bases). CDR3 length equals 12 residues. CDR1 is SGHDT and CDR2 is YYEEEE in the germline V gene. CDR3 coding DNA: TGTGCCAGCAGCTTGGGTTCCGGATCGAGGGTCTTC. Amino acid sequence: CASSLGSGSRVF.

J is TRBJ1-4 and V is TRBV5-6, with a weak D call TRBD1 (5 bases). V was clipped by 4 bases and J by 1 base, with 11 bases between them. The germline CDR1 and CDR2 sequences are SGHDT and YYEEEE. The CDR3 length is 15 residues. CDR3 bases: TGTGCCAGCAGCGCGGGACGGCTAACTAATGAAAAACTGTTTTTT. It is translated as CASSAGRLTNEKLFF.

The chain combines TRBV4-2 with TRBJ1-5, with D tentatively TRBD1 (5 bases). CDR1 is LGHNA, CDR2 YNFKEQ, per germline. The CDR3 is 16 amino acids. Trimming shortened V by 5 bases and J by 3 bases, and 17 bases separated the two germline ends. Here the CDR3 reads CASSKFQGDSNQPQHF. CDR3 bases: TGTGCCAGCAGCAAGTTCCAGGGTGACTCCAATCAGCCCCAGCATTTT.

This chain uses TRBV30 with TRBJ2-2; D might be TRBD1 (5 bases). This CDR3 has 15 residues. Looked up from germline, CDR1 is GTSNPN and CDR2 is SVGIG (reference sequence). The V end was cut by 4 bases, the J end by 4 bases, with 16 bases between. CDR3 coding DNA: TGTGCCTGGAACGGGCAGGGCTTGAGCACCGGGGAGCTGTTTTTT. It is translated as CAWNGQGLSTGELFF.

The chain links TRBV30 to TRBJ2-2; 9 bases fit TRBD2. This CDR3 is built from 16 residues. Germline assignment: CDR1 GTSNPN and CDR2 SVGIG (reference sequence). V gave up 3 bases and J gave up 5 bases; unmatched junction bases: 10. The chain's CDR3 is CAWRISGRGRTGELFF. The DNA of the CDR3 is TGTGCCTGGAGGATTAGCGGGAGAGGGCGGACCGGGGAGCTGTTTTTT.